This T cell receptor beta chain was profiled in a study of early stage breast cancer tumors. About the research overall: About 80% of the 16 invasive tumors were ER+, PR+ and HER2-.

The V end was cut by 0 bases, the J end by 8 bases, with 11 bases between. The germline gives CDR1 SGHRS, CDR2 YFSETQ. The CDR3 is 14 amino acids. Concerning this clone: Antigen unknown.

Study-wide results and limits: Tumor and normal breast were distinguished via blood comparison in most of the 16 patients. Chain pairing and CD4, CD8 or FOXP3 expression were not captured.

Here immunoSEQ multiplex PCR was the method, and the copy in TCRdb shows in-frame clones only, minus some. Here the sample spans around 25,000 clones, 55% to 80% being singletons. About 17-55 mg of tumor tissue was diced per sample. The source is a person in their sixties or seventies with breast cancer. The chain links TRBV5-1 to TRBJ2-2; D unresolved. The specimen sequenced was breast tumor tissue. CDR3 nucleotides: TGCGCCAGCAGCTTGGACAATAGAGGAGGGGAGCTGTTTTTT. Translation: CASSLDNRGGELFF.